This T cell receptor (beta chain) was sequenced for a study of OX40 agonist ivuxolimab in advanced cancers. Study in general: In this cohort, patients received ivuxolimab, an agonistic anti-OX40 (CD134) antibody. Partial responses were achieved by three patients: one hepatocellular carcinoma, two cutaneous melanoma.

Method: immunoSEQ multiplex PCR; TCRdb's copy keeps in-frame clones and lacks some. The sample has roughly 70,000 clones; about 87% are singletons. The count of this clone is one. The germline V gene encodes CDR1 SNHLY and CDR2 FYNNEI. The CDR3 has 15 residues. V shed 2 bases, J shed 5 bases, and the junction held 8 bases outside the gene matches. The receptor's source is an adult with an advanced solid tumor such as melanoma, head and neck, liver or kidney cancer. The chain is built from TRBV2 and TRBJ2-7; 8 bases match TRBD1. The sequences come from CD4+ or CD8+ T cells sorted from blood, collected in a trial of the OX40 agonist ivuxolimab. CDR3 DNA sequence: TGTGCCAGCAGTGAACCGGGACAGGTACTCGACGAGCAGTACTTC. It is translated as CASSEPGQVLDEQYF.